What follows are 7 T cell receptor beta chains derived from one specimen sequenced in a study of T cell repertoires in cytomegalovirus infection (dated by TCRdb to between 2017 and 2020). Sequenced on an Illumina HiSeq 1500. Starting from the raw public reads, TCRdb applied fastp trimming at Q25, assembled clones with MiXCR and retained in-frame beta chains. Each CDR3 protein gets just one entry, which takes the most common genes and DNA from the rows behind it. For this sample there are 300,000 to 400,000 distinct CDR3 sequences; 15% to 20% appear just once. The leading ten clones occupy approximately 10% of the sample. Sequenced material: PBMCs. The receptors derive from a human donor in good health (CMV status not recorded). Some clones in this sample may be carry-over from other donors' samples.

This chain joins TRBV7-2 and TRBJ2-3; D is possibly TRBD1 (6 bases). CDR1 is SGHTA, CDR2 FQGNSA, per germline. Trimming took 5 bases from V and 5 from J, leaving 20 bases between them. The CDR3 length is 16 residues. CDR3 DNA: TGTGCCAGCAGCAGGGGGTATAGGGGCCTGGTAGATACGCAGTATTTT. Protein: CASSRGYRGLVDTQYF.

The gene calls are TRBV18 and TRBJ2-2, with D perhaps matching TRBD2 (6 bases). The germline V and J ends were trimmed by 2 bases and 1 base, with 11 bases remaining between them. This CDR3 region has 16 residues. Germline CDR1 and CDR2: KGHSH and LQKENI. Here the CDR3 DNA reads TGTGCCAGCTCACCATACGGGGGACGGAACACCGGGGAGCTGTTTTTT. It translates to CASSPYGGRNTGELFF.

Here the CDR3 reads CASSLARGFYNEQFF. In nucleotides, the CDR3 is TGTGCCAGCAGCTTAGCCCGGGGATTTTATAATGAGCAGTTCTTC. The rearrangement links TRBV7-8 to TRBJ2-1, with D perhaps TRBD2 (5 bases). Trimming stripped 0 bases from V and 7 bases from J, with 13 bases between. The length of the CDR3 is 15 residues. Germline V gene data show CDR1 as SGHVS and CDR2 as FQNEAQ.

This clonotype has ten or more counts. V gene TRBV7-2 combines with J gene TRBJ2-1; 9 bases match TRBD1. Per the germline V gene, CDR1 is SGHTA and CDR2 is FQGNSA. V was pared by 5 bases and J by 4 bases, with 9 bases of the junction left unmatched. This CDR3 spans 16 amino acids. DNA for the CDR3: TGTGCCAGCAGCCTCGGGACAGGGAATCCGTACAATGAGCAGTTCTTC. It translates to CASSLGTGNPYNEQFF.

This clonotype was recorded a few times. The gene calls are TRBV11-2 and TRBJ2-4, with D maybe TRBD1 (6 bases). The germline CDR1 and CDR2 sequences are SGHAT and FQNNGV. There are 13 residues in the CDR3. V shed 1 base and J shed 6 bases, with 7 bases lying between them. The CDR3 region is CASSLGDINIQYF. The CDR3 DNA sequence: TGTGCCAGCAGCTTAGGGGACATAAACATTCAGTACTTC.

This rearrangement joins TRBV5-6 to TRBJ2-4; D not resolved. The CDR3 is 14 amino acids. The ends were cut back, 4 bases at V and 0 bases at J, with 8 bases in the middle. Germline assignment: CDR1 SGHDT and CDR2 YYEEEE. CDR3 coding DNA: TGTGCCAGCAGCCCTGGTATAGCCAAAAACATTCAGTACTTC. Protein product: CASSPGIAKNIQYF. Full variable domain (remainder filled in from reference TRBV5-6 and TRBJ2-4): DAGVTQSPTHLIKTRGQQVTLRCSPKSGHDTVSWYQQALGQGPQFIFQYYEEEERQRGNFPDRFSGHQFPNYSSELNVNALLLGDSALYLCASSPGIAKNIQYFGAGTRLSVL.

This clonotype was seen at least ten times. This chain uses TRBV11-2 with TRBJ1-1; 7 nucleotides match TRBD1. Germline CDR1 reads SGHAT; CDR2 reads FQNNGV. Unmatched junction bases numbered 11, after V lost 0 bases and J lost 10 bases. The CDR3 extends over 15 amino acids. The CDR3: CASSLEGMTGPPAFF. The CDR3 nucleotides are TGTGCCAGCAGCTTAGAGGGGATGACAGGGCCCCCAGCTTTCTTT.